These 25 T cell receptor beta chains originate from one sample sequenced in a study of T cell repertoires in cytomegalovirus infection. TCRdb independently ran MiXCR on the reads; one entry per CDR3 protein. The repertoire has under 600,000 distinct CDR3 sequences, approximately 16% of them found once; the top ten carry under 30%. Sequencing was done on a sample of CD8+ T cells from PBMCs. The source of these receptors is a human donor in good health (CMV status not recorded). Some clones in this sample may be carry-over from other donors' samples.

This clonotype was seen repeatedly, ten times or more. V and J are TRBV7-2 and TRBJ2-3, with D perhaps being TRBD1 or TRBD2 (5 bases each). The CDR3 is 15 amino acids. The germline V gene has CDR1 SGHTA and CDR2 FQGNSA. V gave up 4 bases and J gave up 3 bases, with 14 bases separating them. Here the CDR3 reads CASSSSRWGTDTQYF. CDR3 in DNA: TGTGCCAGCAGCTCCTCCCGATGGGGGACAGATACGCAGTATTTT.

This clonotype showed up many times. CDR3 region: CASSLVPQRDSPLHF. The CDR3 coding sequence is TGTGCCAGCAGCTTAGTTCCGCAGAGGGATTCACCCCTCCACTTT. The chain joins TRBV7-2 to TRBJ1-6; no reliable D call. CDR3 size: 15 residues. Germline V gene lookup returns CDR1 SGHTA and CDR2 FQGNSA. V dropped 1 base and J dropped 8 bases, with 12 bases sitting between them. The full variable domain, with the rest looked up from reference TRBV7-2 and TRBJ1-6, is GAGVSQSPSNKVTEKGKDVELRCDPISGHTALYWYRQSLGQGLEFLIYFQGNSAPDKSGLPSDRFSAERTGGSVSTLTIQRTQQEDSAVYLCASSLVPQRDSPLHFGNGTRLTVT.

In this sample, this clonotype turned up many times. The rearrangement joins TRBV27 to TRBJ1-1; no clear D. V was clipped by 7 bases and J by 0 bases, with 9 bases between them. Germline CDR1 and CDR2: MNHEY and SMNVEV (reference sequence). This CDR3 region has 13 residues. The CDR3 is CASMDGMNTEAFF. CDR3 bases: TGTGCCAGCATGGACGGCATGAACACTGAAGCTTTCTTT.

V is TRBV13 and J is TRBJ1-6; D possibly corresponds to TRBD1 (6 bases). The CDR3 is 16 amino acids. The germline V and J ends were trimmed by 2 bases and 7 bases, with 15 bases remaining between them. Germline values: CDR1 PRHDT, CDR2 FYEKMQ (reference sequence). The DNA of the CDR3 is TGTGCCAGCAGCTTATGGGGGCAGGATAGAAATTCACCCCTCCACTTT. It is translated as CASSLWGQDRNSPLHF.

This clonotype was picked up many times. The chain combines TRBV28 with TRBJ2-3; TRBD2 agrees at 10 bases. This CDR3 region has 15 residues. Losses at the gene ends were 2 bases for V and 4 bases for J; bases not matched to a gene: 3. Germline-derived CDR1 and CDR2 are MDHEN and SYDVKM. CDR3 protein: CASSLTLAGADTQYF. As DNA, the CDR3 is TGTGCCAGCAGTTTAACCCTAGCGGGAGCAGATACGCAGTATTTT.

This clonotype was detected a few times. J is TRBJ2-3 and V is TRBV4-2, with TRBD2 matching over 9 bases. V lost 1 base to trimming and J lost 5 bases; unmatched junction nucleotides: 10. CDR1 and CDR2 from the germline V gene are LGHNA and YNFKEQ. The CDR3 extends over 17 amino acids. The CDR3, as DNA: TGTGCCAGCAGCCAAGTAGGTAGCGGGAGTGAGGGAGATACGCAGTATTTT. Translating it yields CASSQVGSGSEGDTQYF.

The chain is built from TRBV2 and TRBJ1-4, with unresolved D. CDR3 size: 14 residues. Germline V gives CDR1 SNHLY, CDR2 FYNNEI. Trimming took off 7 bases at V and 0 bases at J, with 9 bases between the two ends. CDR3 protein: CASMRATTNEKLFF. DNA for the CDR3: TGTGCCAGCATGAGGGCGACAACTAATGAAAAACTGTTTTTT. The complete variable domain, with remaining parts taken from reference TRBV2 and TRBJ1-4, reads EPEVTQTPSHQVTQMGQEVILRCVPISNHLYFYWYRQILGQKVEFLVSFYNNEISEKSEIFDDQFSVERPDGSNFTLKIRSTKLEDSAMYFCASMRATTNEKLFFGSGTQLSVL.

This clonotype was counted at least ten times. V gene TRBV7-8 combines with J gene TRBJ2-3; D call uncertain. Trimming stripped 3 bases from V and 0 bases from J, with 13 bases between. The CDR3 length is 16 residues. Germline V gene data show CDR1 as SGHVS and CDR2 as FQNEAQ. The CDR3 DNA is TGTGCCAGCAGCTTCGGACGGGTTCGTAGCACAGATACGCAGTATTTT. Protein product: CASSFGRVRSTDTQYF.

This clonotype came up a few times. The rearrangement joins TRBV7-6 to TRBJ2-1; D possibly corresponds to TRBD1 (6 bases). The CDR3 is 14 amino acids. The V and J ends lost 0 bases and 7 bases respectively, with 10 bases between them. Looked up from germline, CDR1 is SGHVS and CDR2 is FNYEAQ. The CDR3 protein is CASSLAGRGNEQFF. The CDR3 bases are TGTGCCAGCAGCTTAGCGGGTAGGGGGAATGAGCAGTTCTTC.

This chain joins TRBV2 and TRBJ1-2, with 7 positions matching TRBD1. CDR1 SNHLY and CDR2 FYNNEI come from the germline V gene. The junction had 13 bases not matched to a gene; V was cut back by 7 bases and J by 5 bases. The CDR3 contains 15 residues. CDR3 sequence reads: CASTRKGGTVYGYTF. DNA of the CDR3: TGTGCCAGCACCCGAAAAGGGGGGACAGTTTATGGCTACACCTTC.

This clonotype was counted only a few times. This chain links TRBV19 with TRBJ2-2; possibly TRBD2 for D (5 bases). The CDR3 runs 15 residues. V lost 1 base and J lost 7, with 13 bases in between. Germline CDR1 and CDR2: LNHDA and SQIVND (reference sequence). The CDR3 bases are TGTGCCAGTAGTATAGGAGGGCAGGCGGTCGGGGAGCTGTTTTTT. Translated: CASSIGGQAVGELFF.

The chain has TRBV5-4 and TRBJ1-6; D gene ambiguous. The CDR3 consists of 15 residues. CDR1 is SGHNT, CDR2 YYREEE, per germline (reference sequence). Trimming removed 3 bases at V and 9 bases at J, with 16 bases between. The CDR3 DNA reads TGTGCCAGCAGCTCACCCCAGGAACGGGGTTCACCCCTCCACTTT. As protein: CASSSPQERGSPLHF.

This clonotype was picked up many times. The chain employs TRBV11-2 and TRBJ2-7; D gene uncertain. From germline, CDR1 is SGHAT and CDR2 FQNNGV. V shed 5 bases and J shed 2 bases, with 13 bases lying between them. This CDR3 has 14 residues. CDR3 sequence: CASSPGPHTYEQYF. The DNA for the CDR3 is TGTGCCAGCAGCCCGGGCCCCCACACCTACGAGCAGTACTTC.

At least ten counts were recorded for this clonotype. The rearrangement uses TRBV28 and TRBJ2-7, with a possible D match to TRBD2 (6 bases). The CDR3 sequence is 15 residues long. In germline, CDR1 is MDHEN, CDR2 SYDVKM. The V gene lost 8 bases and the J gene lost 7 bases, with 24 bases spanning the gap. CDR3 residues: CASGAGTGVFGEQYF. CDR3 DNA sequence: TGTGCCAGCGGAGCCGGGACTGGGGTATTTGGAGAGCAGTACTTC.

This clonotype was recorded many times. The chain couples TRBV7-9 to TRBJ1-1; 8 bases are shared with TRBD1. Germline CDR1 SEHNR, CDR2 FQNEAQ (reference sequence). The length of the CDR3 is 14 residues. The J segment lost 3 bases and the V segment lost 4 bases, leaving 4 bases of the junction unmatched. The CDR3 loop is CASSWTGKDTEAFF. CDR3 DNA sequence: TGTGCCAGCAGCTGGACAGGGAAAGACACTGAAGCTTTCTTT.

Many counts were recorded for this clonotype. This chain joins TRBV6-4 and TRBJ2-2; 7 bases are a match to TRBD1. In germline, CDR1 is MRHNA, CDR2 SNTAGT. The CDR3 consists of 15 residues. V shed 5 bases and J 6 bases; nucleotides not matched to a gene: 9. DNA for the CDR3: TGTGCCAGCAGTCCCTTCGGGACAGAAGCCGGGGAGCTGTTTTTT. This sequence encodes CASSPFGTEAGELFF.

This clonotype has more than one count but fewer than ten. The chain recombines TRBV7-9 with TRBJ1-4; TRBD1 matches 7 bases. CDR1 is SEHNR, CDR2 FQNEAQ, per germline (reference sequence). The length of the CDR3 is 14 residues. V gave up 2 bases and J gave up 6 bases; unmatched junction bases: 3. The CDR3 coding sequence is TGTGCCAGCAGCTTAAAACAGGGGCATGAAAAACTGTTTTTT. This codes for CASSLKQGHEKLFF. Full variable domain (rest looked up from reference TRBV7-9 and TRBJ1-4): DTGVSQNPRHKITKRGQNVTFRCDPISEHNRLYWYRQTLGQGPEFLTYFQNEAQLEKSRLLSDRFSAERPKGSFSTLEIQRTEQGDSAMYLCASSLKQGHEKLFFGSGTQLSVL.

This clonotype was counted ten times or more. The rearrangement joins TRBV10-3 to TRBJ2-1; 10 bases align to TRBD1. The V gene's germline CDR1 is ENHRY and CDR2 SYGVKD. The V segment lost 9 bases and the J segment 8 bases; nucleotides outside the gene matches: 13. CDR3 length: 15 amino acids. The CDR3, as DNA: TGTGCCATTGGCGCAGGGGACAGGGGACACGATGAGCAGTTCTTC. Protein sequence: CAIGAGDRGHDEQFF.

This clonotype was seen a few times. The J gene is TRBJ2-1, the V gene TRBV24-1, with 9 nucleotides matching TRBD1. Germline loops: CDR1 KGHDR, CDR2 SFDVKD. The length of the CDR3 is 18 residues. The ends lost 4 bases at V and 3 bases at J; junction bases unmatched: 12. CDR3 residues: CATSDADRGDYSYNEQFF. CDR3 in DNA: TGTGCCACCAGTGACGCGGACAGGGGTGACTACAGCTACAATGAGCAGTTCTTC.

This clonotype has only a few counts. The chain combines TRBV3-1 with TRBJ1-1, with a weak D call TRBD1 (6 bases). Trimming removed 0 bases from V and 3 bases from J, with 14 bases in between. The CDR3 has 16 residues. Germline-derived CDR1 and CDR2 are LGHDT and YNNKEL (reference sequence). The CDR3 coding sequence is TGTGCCAGCAGCCAAGAACCAGACAGGATCGACACTGAAGCTTTCTTT. Translation gives CASSQEPDRIDTEAFF.

The chain carries TRBV9 and TRBJ2-1; TRBD1 is a possible D gene (6 bases). CDR3 size: 16 residues. V lost 4 bases and J 6 bases, leaving 20 bases between the germline ends. Germline-derived CDR1 and CDR2 are SGDLS and YYNGEE. CDR3 in amino acids: CASSTRRGLASNEQFF. Written as DNA, the CDR3 is TGTGCCAGCAGCACTCGCAGGGGCCTTGCGAGCAATGAGCAGTTCTTC.

This clonotype appeared many times. This rearrangement joins TRBV6-2 or TRBV6-3 to TRBJ2-1; perhaps TRBD2 as D (6 bases). Germline CDR1 is MNHEY and CDR2 is SVGEGT. There are 16 residues in the CDR3. V lost 0 bases and J 3 bases, leaving 12 bases between the germline ends. CDR3 in DNA: TGTGCCAGCAGTTACTCGAGTCGCGGGAACTACAATGAGCAGTTCTTC. Translating it yields CASSYSSRGNYNEQFF.

This clonotype has more than one count but fewer than ten. The chain employs TRBV27 and TRBJ2-3; 10 bases are a match to TRBD2. V lost 1 base to trimming and J lost 4 bases; unmatched junction nucleotides: 5. CDR3 length: 16 amino acids. Germline CDR1 reads MNHEY; CDR2 reads SMNVEV (reference sequence). The CDR3 DNA follows: TGTGCCAGCAGTTTATGGCCTAGCGGGGGCTCAGATACGCAGTATTTT. Protein sequence: CASSLWPSGGSDTQYF.

This clonotype has a handful of counts. This chain links TRBV6-1 with TRBJ2-1, with 7 bases lining up with TRBD1. From germline, CDR1 is MNHNS and CDR2 SASEGT. V was clipped by 2 bases and J by 1 base; unmatched bases: 17. This CDR3 has 20 residues. The CDR3 DNA reads as TGTGCCAGCAGTGAAATTCCCTCTCGACAGGGATTAGGATCCTACAATGAGCAGTTCTTC. It translates to CASSEIPSRQGLGSYNEQFF.

At least ten counts were recorded for this clonotype. V usage is TRBV27 and J usage is TRBJ2-7; D is unclear. From germline, CDR1 is MNHEY and CDR2 SMNVEV (reference sequence). With 6 bases removed from V and 6 bases from J, the gap between germline ends came to 15 bases. This CDR3 spans 13 amino acids. The chain's CDR3 is CASSSGLLGEQYF. CDR3 nucleotide sequence: TGTGCCAGCAGCTCCGGCCTATTGGGCGAGCAGTACTTC.